The entry below describes one T cell receptor (beta chain). What it binds is not known. Regions amplified from RNA transcripts were the TCR beta CDR3 regions. HTBI primers were employed in a first-round RT-PCR of the TCR CDR3. TCRdb passed the multiplex PCR reads through MiXCR, listing each CDR3 protein once. The data show about 110,000 distinct CDR3 sequences, roughly 15% seen once. The data are from a study of T cells in Graves' hyperthyroidism and ophthalmopathy. Study results and caveats: Blood also contained most expanded thyroid clonotypes above 0.001. Ophthalmopathy could be told apart from stable hyperthyroidism with a 13 V-J model.

The germline CDR1 and CDR2 sequences are SGHAT and FQDESV (reference sequence). V was trimmed by 1 base and J by 2 bases, leaving 14 bases between them. This CDR3 is built from 17 residues. This sequence joins TRBV11-1 and TRBJ2-2, with D possibly being TRBD1 or TRBD2 (5 bases each). Sequenced: blood. This TCR derives from a woman aged 45-65 years with Graves' hyperthyroidism. Here the CDR3 reads CASSLGSWDPNTGELFF. The CDR3 nucleotides are TGTGCCAGCAGCTTAGGGTCTTGGGACCCAAACACCGGGGAGCTGTTTTTT.